This entry is about one T cell receptor beta chain. What it binds is unknown. The junction departs from the called germline gene at one end, perhaps through a read error. Time point noted: longitudinal time-point 1 (baseline). TCRdb re-called the 5' RACE reads with MiXCR, one entry per CDR3 protein. The sample holds tens of thousands of distinct CDR3 sequences, 9% to 10% seen once. Germline V gene lookup returns CDR1 ENHRY and CDR2 SYGVKD. The CDR3 is made up of 15 amino acids. The data were obtained in a study of neurological immune-mediated disorders. Broader study findings: In HTLV-1-associated myelopathy, TCR clonal expansion was greatest, and in multiple sclerosis it was least, below healthy controls. Among expanded clones, no CDR3 amino acid sequences were shared across subjects, a pattern suggesting private repertoires in all groups.

V gene TRBV10-3 combines with J gene TRBJ2-7, with no clear D. Sample: PBMCs. The origin of this receptor is a woman between 40 and 55 years old in good health. The CDR3 nucleotides are TGTTCCATCAGTGACATGAAAGGACCGAGCCACGATCAGTACTTC. Protein product: CSISDMKGPSHDQYF.